The clone carrying this T cell receptor (beta chain) was recorded a few times. Trimming cost V 0 bases and J 6 bases, with 15 bases left between them. The CDR3 runs 16 residues. Germline values: CDR1 SGDLS, CDR2 YYNGEE. These data are taken from a study of blood T cell repertoires in COVID-19. Study context: T cells, B-cell-depleted T cells, or PBMCs provided the cDNA or gDNA that served as material.

Sequenced by immunoSEQ multiplex PCR; TCRdb stores in-frame clones only, minus some. The sample yields roughly 500,000 clones, roughly nine tenths seen once. Participants' own reports of clinical history determined their cohort assignment. V and J are TRBV9 and TRBJ1-4; TRBD1 is a possible D gene (6 bases). The sequenced material came from PBMCs or T cells enriched from blood (not recorded which). The sequence derives from a woman aged 60 to 75 who had recovered from COVID-19. This CDR3 is CASSVGSGGGHEKLFF. The CDR3 DNA reads as TGTGCCAGCAGCGTAGGGAGCGGCGGGGGCCATGAAAAACTGTTTTTT.